This T cell receptor beta chain was identified in a study of radiotherapy plus CTLA-4 blockade in lung cancer. Across the whole study: Objective response rate was around 19%; disease control rate, 25% to 35%.

TCRdb keeps only in-frame clones here, not all; method: immunoSEQ multiplex PCR. Of roughly 42,000 clones in the sample, 75% to 85% were seen once. The CDR3 runs to 14 residues. The trim removed 8 bases at V and 1 base at J, leaving 5 bases unmatched. CDR1 and CDR2 (germline): MNHNS, SASEGT. Ipilimumab-mediated CTLA-4 blockade plus focal radiation was given to patients having chemo-refractory metastatic non-small-cell lung cancer. Only one count was recorded for this clone. This chain links TRBV6-1 with TRBJ2-3, with TRBD2 matching 8 bases. This specimen was peripheral blood, taken from a patient treated with radiotherapy plus ipilimumab. The TCR sequence derives from a human donor with non-small cell lung cancer that progressed on radiotherapy plus ipilimumab. CDR3 residues: CASVMTSGTDTQYF. The CDR3 nucleotides read TGTGCCAGCGTAATGACTAGCGGCACAGATACGCAGTATTTT.